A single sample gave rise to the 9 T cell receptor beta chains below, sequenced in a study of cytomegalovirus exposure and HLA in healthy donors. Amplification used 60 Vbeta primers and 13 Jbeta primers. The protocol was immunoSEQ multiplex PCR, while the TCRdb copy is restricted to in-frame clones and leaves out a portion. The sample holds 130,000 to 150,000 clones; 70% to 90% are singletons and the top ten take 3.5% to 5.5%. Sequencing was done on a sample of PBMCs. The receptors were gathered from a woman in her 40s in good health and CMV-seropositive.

CDR3 bases: TGTGCCAGCAGTGCAGGAATTGAAGCTTTCTTT. This codes for CASSAGIEAFF. The chain couples TRBV2 to TRBJ1-1; D not resolved. CDR1 and CDR2 from the germline V gene are SNHLY and FYNNEI. Trimming pared 4 bases from V and 7 bases from J, leaving 7 bases between. The CDR3 is 11 amino acids.

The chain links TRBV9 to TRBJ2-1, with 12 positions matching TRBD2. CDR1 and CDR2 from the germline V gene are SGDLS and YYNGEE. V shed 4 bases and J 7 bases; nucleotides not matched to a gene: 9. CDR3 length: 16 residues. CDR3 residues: CASSPRLAGVKNEQFF. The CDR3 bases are TGTGCCAGCAGCCCCCGACTAGCGGGAGTCAAGAATGAGCAGTTCTTC.

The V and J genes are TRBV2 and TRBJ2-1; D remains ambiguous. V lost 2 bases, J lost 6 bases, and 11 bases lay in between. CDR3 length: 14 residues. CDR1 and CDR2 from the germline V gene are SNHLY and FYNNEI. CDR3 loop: CASSEQASSNEQFF. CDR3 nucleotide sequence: TGTGCCAGCAGTGAACAGGCCTCAAGCAATGAGCAGTTCTTC.

CDR3 amino acids: CASSSLSEKLFF. The CDR3 DNA reads as TGTGCCAGCAGTTCTCTGAGTGAAAAACTGTTTTTT. This chain links TRBV27 with TRBJ1-4; D remains unclear. With 4 bases removed from V and 7 bases from J, the gap between germline ends came to 7 bases. The germline CDR1 and CDR2 sequences are MNHEY and SMNVEV (reference sequence). The CDR3 runs 12 residues.

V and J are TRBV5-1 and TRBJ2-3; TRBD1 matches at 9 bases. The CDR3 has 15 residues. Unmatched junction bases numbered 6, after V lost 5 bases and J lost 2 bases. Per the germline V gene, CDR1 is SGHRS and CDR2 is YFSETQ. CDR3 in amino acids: CASRIQGALTDTQYF. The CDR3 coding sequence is TGCGCCAGCAGGATACAGGGGGCCCTCACAGATACGCAGTATTTT.

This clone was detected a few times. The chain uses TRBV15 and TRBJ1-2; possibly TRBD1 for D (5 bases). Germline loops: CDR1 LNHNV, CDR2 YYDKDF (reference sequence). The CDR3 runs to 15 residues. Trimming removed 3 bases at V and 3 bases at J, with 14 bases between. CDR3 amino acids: CATSRDLRGHYGYTF. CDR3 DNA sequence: TGTGCCACCAGCAGGGATCTTAGGGGCCACTATGGCTACACCTTC.

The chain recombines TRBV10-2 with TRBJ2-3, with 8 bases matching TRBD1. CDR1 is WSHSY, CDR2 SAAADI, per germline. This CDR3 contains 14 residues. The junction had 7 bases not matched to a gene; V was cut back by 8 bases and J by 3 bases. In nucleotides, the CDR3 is TGCGCCAGCTTCGGACAGGGAGTAACAGATACGCAGTATTTT. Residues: CASFGQGVTDTQYF.

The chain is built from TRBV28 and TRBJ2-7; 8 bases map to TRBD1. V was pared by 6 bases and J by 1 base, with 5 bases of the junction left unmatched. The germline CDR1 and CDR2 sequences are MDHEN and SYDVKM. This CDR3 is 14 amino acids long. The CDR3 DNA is TGTGCCAGCAGGCAGGGGGCACCGTCCTACGAGCAGTACTTC. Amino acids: CASRQGAPSYEQYF.

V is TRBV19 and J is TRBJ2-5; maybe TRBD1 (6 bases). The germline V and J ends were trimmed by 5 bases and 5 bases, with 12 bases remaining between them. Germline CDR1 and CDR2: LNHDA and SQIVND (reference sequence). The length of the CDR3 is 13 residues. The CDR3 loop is CASSLQGLETQYF. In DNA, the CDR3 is TGTGCCAGTAGTCTTCAGGGGTTGGAGACCCAGTACTTC.